This TCR beta chain was obtained from a study of T-cell memory formation after mild COVID-19. Notes on the study in general: Some responding clones appeared in pre-infection memory, suggesting cross-reactive memory joined.

Constant-segment-primed 5'RACE gave TCR alpha and TCR beta cDNA libraries with sample barcodes and UMIs. One entry per CDR3 protein, called by TCRdb with MiXCR from the 5' RACE reads. The repertoire holds about 610,000 distinct CDR3 sequences, around 15% seen once, with around 8.1% in the top ten. This clonotype was picked up a small number of times. Its matching antigen is unknown. This sequence was found in an adult woman who had mild COVID-19 (a few samples of this study predate the infection). Cell type and time point are not known. The sequenced material came from PBMCs or a T cell subset sorted from them (not recorded which).

The CDR3 protein is CSVAGVQETQYF. The CDR3 region has the DNA TGCAGCGTTGCGGGAGTCCAAGAGACCCAGTACTTC. This rearrangement joins TRBV29-1 to TRBJ2-5; D might be TRBD2 (6 bases). The CDR3 has 12 amino acids. Deletions cut 4 bases from V and 1 base from J, with 7 bases between. Germline-derived CDR1 and CDR2 are SQVTM and ANQGSEA.